These T cell receptor beta chains were read from a single sample in a study of CD8 T cells in Susac syndrome. TCRdb reanalysed the immunoSEQ multiplex PCR reads using MiXCR and keeps one entry per CDR3 protein. The table lists 250,000 to 350,000 distinct CDR3 sequences, around 84% of them singletons. The sample was CD8+ T cells from PBMCs. The receptors were gathered from a human donor with multiple sclerosis. Each CDR3 is given with its conserved first and last residue. Fields, in order: J gene, clone size, V gene, D gene, CDR3 protein, CDR3 DNA. D genes are given only for firm matches. Some rows have no size entry. The others give once, few or many, or a class for an expanded clone.

>TRBJ1-1|-|TRBV19|-
CASSIRGGTEAFF
TGTGCCAGTAGTATCCGGGGCGGCACTGAAGCCTTCTTT
>TRBJ2-4|-|TRBV24-1|-
CATSAGAKNIQYF
TGTGCCACCAGTGCGGGAGCCAAAAACATTCAGTACTTC
>TRBJ1-2|once|TRBV12-3/TRBV12-4|-
CASSFPRNYGYTF
TGTGCCAGCAGTTTTCCTAGGAACTATGGCTACACCTTC
>TRBJ2-7|-|TRBV7-9|-
CASSLVPRAGYEQYF
TGTGCCAGCAGCTTAGTCCCCCGGGCCGGCTACGAGCAGTACTTC
>TRBJ2-7|-|TRBV28|-
CASSLSPGSITYEQYF
TGTGCCAGCAGTTTATCCCCGGGTAGCATCACCTACGAGCAGTACTTC
>TRBJ2-2|-|TRBV7-2|TRBD2
CASSSTGLAGPTGELFF
TGTGCCAGCAGCTCCACGGGACTAGCGGGACCCACCGGGGAGCTGTTTTTT
>TRBJ2-5|-|TRBV28|TRBD2
CASSLGEGAHQETQYF
TGTGCCAGCAGTCTTGGGGAGGGTGCTCACCAAGAGACCCAGTACTTC
>TRBJ2-4|-|TRBV12-3/TRBV12-4|TRBD1
CASRTGTVAKNIQYF
TGTGCCAGCAGAACCGGGACAGTAGCCAAAAACATTCAGTACTTC
>TRBJ2-5|once|TRBV5-4|-
CASSPGDAETQYF
TGTGCCAGCAGTCCCGGGGACGCAGAGACCCAGTACTTC
>TRBJ2-2|once|TRBV14|-
CASSQEHQGRYTGELFF
TGTGCCAGCAGCCAAGAACACCAGGGCCGGTACACCGGGGAGCTGTTTTTT
>TRBJ1-5|-|TRBV28|-
CASSLRQELPRQPQHF
TGTGCCAGCAGTTTAAGACAGGAGCTGCCTCGTCAGCCCCAGCATTTT
>TRBJ2-3|-|TRBV19|TRBD2
CASSSGRAVDTQYF
TGTGCCAGTAGTAGCGGGAGGGCCGTGGATACGCAGTATTTT
>TRBJ1-1|-|TRBV9|-
CASTGPNTEAFF
TGTGCCAGCACTGGACCGAACACTGAAGCTTTCTTT
>TRBJ2-7|-|TRBV30|-
CAWIRGHEQYF
TGTGCCTGGATAAGGGGTCACGAGCAGTACTTC
>TRBJ2-7|-|TRBV29-1|TRBD2
CSVETSGRAGAHYEQYF
TGCAGCGTTGAAACTAGCGGGAGGGCCGGGGCACACTACGAGCAGTACTTC
>TRBJ2-3|-|TRBV11-2|-
CASSYGLPPDTQYF
TGTGCCAGCAGCTACGGACTACCCCCGGATACGCAGTATTTT
>TRBJ1-2|few|TRBV6-6|-
CASRPDYGYTF
TGTGCCAGCAGACCGGACTATGGCTACACCTTC
>TRBJ2-7|once|TRBV9|-
CASSFGHLPYEQYF
TGTGCCAGCAGCTTTGGACACCTACCCTACGAGCAGTACTTC
>TRBJ2-7|-|TRBV5-6|TRBD2
CASSLELAGGKSYEQYF
TGTGCCAGCAGCTTGGAACTAGCGGGTGGAAAAAGCTACGAGCAGTACTTC
>TRBJ2-5|-|TRBV4-2|TRBD2
CASSRTSGTKETQYF
TGTGCCAGCAGTCGGACTAGCGGGACCAAAGAGACCCAGTACTTC
>TRBJ2-1|once|TRBV27|TRBD2
CASSPSRGWGLDNEQFF
TGTGCCAGCAGTCCCTCCAGGGGATGGGGACTAGACAATGAGCAGTTCTTC
>TRBJ2-7|-|TRBV4-1|TRBD2
CASSQDLAGYYEQYF
TGCGCCAGCAGCCAAGACTTAGCGGGATACTACGAGCAGTACTTC
>TRBJ2-1|once|TRBV5-1|-
CASSLRGDSPYNEQFF
TGCGCCAGCAGCTTGAGGGGGGATAGCCCCTACAATGAGCAGTTCTTC
>TRBJ1-1|-|TRBV20-1|-
CSARDPQGEGVDTEAFF
TGCAGTGCTAGAGATCCACAAGGGGAAGGGGTGGACACTGAAGCTTTCTTT
>TRBJ2-1|once|TRBV9|TRBD2
CASSVREGLGEQFF
TGTGCCAGCAGCGTCCGGGAGGGCCTTGGGGAGCAGTTCTTC
>TRBJ1-3|-|TRBV4-1|-
CASSQDGARGNTIYF
TGCGCCAGCAGCCAAGACGGGGCACGTGGAAACACCATATATTTT
>TRBJ1-3|-|TRBV6-5|-
CASSYRKGFGNTIYF
TGTGCCAGCAGTTACCGGAAGGGGTTCGGAAACACCATATATTTT
>TRBJ2-5|-|TRBV3-1|TRBD2
CASSQAQLAGVVTQYF
TGTGCCAGCAGCCAAGCCCAACTAGCGGGAGTTGTGACCCAGTACTTC
>TRBJ1-2|-|TRBV7-9|-
CASSSEDRNYGYTF
TGTGCCAGCAGCTCCGAAGACAGGAACTATGGCTACACCTTC
>TRBJ1-2|-|TRBV28|-
CASRQGTVGYGYTF
TGTGCCAGCAGGCAAGGGACGGTAGGATATGGCTACACCTTC
>TRBJ2-1|-|TRBV18|TRBD1
CASSRTRGQGSQNEQFF
TGTGCCAGCTCACGCACCCGGGGACAGGGGTCACAGAATGAGCAGTTCTTC
>TRBJ1-1|-|TRBV7-3|-
CASSLTSGPTEAFF
TGTGCCAGCAGCTTAACGTCAGGGCCCACTGAAGCTTTCTTT
>TRBJ1-2|once|TRBV18|-
CASSGGSSPGYTF
TGTGCCAGCTCAGGTGGTTCCTCGCCTGGCTACACCTTC
>TRBJ1-5|-|TRBV7-9|-
CASSSWGPQPQHF
TGTGCCAGCAGCTCCTGGGGGCCACAGCCCCAGCATTTT
>TRBJ1-1|-|TRBV4-1|-
CASSQLYRAMNTEAFF
TGCGCCAGCAGCCAACTATACAGGGCCATGAACACTGAAGCTTTCTTT
>TRBJ2-7|once|TRBV28|TRBD1
CASSSPRQGKSEQYF
TGTGCCAGCAGTTCGCCTAGACAGGGGAAGTCCGAGCAGTACTTC
>TRBJ2-4|-|TRBV27|-
CASRAAGGAKNIQYF
TGTGCCAGCCGGGCCGCAGGGGGGGCCAAAAACATTCAGTACTTC
>TRBJ2-7|-|TRBV4-1|-
CASSQPTGIYEQYF
TGCGCCAGCAGCCAGCCCACTGGTATCTACGAGCAGTACTTC
>TRBJ2-3|-|TRBV29-1|TRBD2
CSVLSGRGTDTQYF
TGCAGCGTTCTAAGCGGGAGGGGGACAGATACGCAGTATTTT
>TRBJ1-1|-|TRBV20-1|TRBD1
CSARDGQGGEAFF
TGCAGTGCTAGAGATGGACAGGGGGGCGAAGCTTTCTTT
>TRBJ1-5|-|TRBV12-5|TRBD1
CASGRDSLSNQPQHF
TGTGCTAGTGGACGGGACAGTCTTAGCAATCAGCCCCAGCATTTT
>TRBJ1-6|-|TRBV19|TRBD1
CASSNDRDLPVGNSPLHF
TGTGCCAGTAGTAACGACAGGGACCTACCGGTGGGTAATTCACCCCTCCACTTT
>TRBJ2-7|few|TRBV25-1|TRBD2
CASTPSGSYEQYF
TGTGCCAGCACCCCAAGCGGGAGTTACGAGCAGTACTTC
>TRBJ1-3|-|TRBV6-1|TRBD1
CASSAGQRSGNTIYF
TGTGCCAGCAGCGCGGGACAGCGCTCTGGAAACACCATATATTTT
>TRBJ2-5|-|TRBV29-1|TRBD2
CSVSGTSGRLGETQYF
TGCAGCGTTTCCGGGACTAGCGGGAGGCTGGGGGAGACCCAGTACTTC
>TRBJ1-2|once|TRBV7-9|-
CASSFTIPTGAGWHGYTF
TGTGCCAGCAGCTTCACTATTCCAACAGGAGCAGGATGGCATGGCTACACCTTC
>TRBJ2-2|-|TRBV28|TRBD1
CASSLPRDRMNTGELFF
TGTGCCAGCAGTTTGCCCCGGGACAGGATGAACACCGGGGAGCTGTTTTTT
>TRBJ2-5|-|TRBV9|-
CASSVDGTQYF
TGTGCCAGCAGCGTAGACGGGACCCAGTACTTC
>TRBJ1-1|few|TRBV6-1|-
CASRYGPGEAFF
TGTGCCAGCAGATACGGACCGGGTGAAGCTTTCTTT
>TRBJ2-2|-|TRBV29-1|-
CSVEETGNTGELFF
TGCAGCGTTGAAGAGACAGGGAACACCGGGGAGCTGTTTTTT
>TRBJ2-7|-|TRBV27|-
CASSYTSPSSSYEQYF
TGTGCCAGCAGCTACACGAGTCCTTCAAGCTCCTACGAGCAGTACTTC
>TRBJ2-7|-|TRBV12-3/TRBV12-4|-
CASRGEMYEQYF
TGTGCCAGCAGAGGAGAGATGTACGAGCAGTACTTC
>TRBJ2-1|-|TRBV27|TRBD1
CASSRQGAQVYNEQFF
TGTGCCAGCAGTAGACAGGGGGCGCAGGTATACAATGAGCAGTTCTTC